The 6 T cell receptor beta chains given below trace back to one sample, sequenced in a study of shared clonotypes between healthy human individuals. The repertoire was sequenced with immunoSEQ multiplex PCR; TCRdb's copy has only in-frame clones and lacks some. The sample has more than 850,000 clones; roughly 74% are singletons. The sequenced sample was memory CD4+ T cells from PBMCs. Regarding subset: CD45RA-negative fraction. The receptors derive from a man younger than 30 in good health. Some clones in this sample may be carry-over from other donors' samples.

The chain joins TRBV5-1 to TRBJ2-7; 7 bases align to TRBD1. The CDR3 is made up of 15 amino acids. Per the germline V gene, CDR1 is SGHRS and CDR2 is YFSETQ. V was pared by 4 bases and J by 0 bases, with 7 bases of the junction left unmatched. The CDR3 DNA is TGCGCCAGCAGCGGATCGGACAGGAGCTCCTACGAGCAGTACTTC. Its protein product is CASSGSDRSSYEQYF.

This clone appeared many times. The V gene is TRBV20-1, the J gene TRBJ2-4, with D possibly matching TRBD1 (5 bases). With 8 bases removed from V and 7 bases from J, the gap between germline ends came to 12 bases. This CDR3 comprises 11 residues. Germline V lookup: CDR1 DFQATT, CDR2 SNEGSKA (reference sequence). The CDR3 sequence is CSSRKGNIQYF. The CDR3 nucleotides are TGCAGTTCGAGGAAGGGGAACATTCAGTACTTC.

The chain uses TRBV6-1 and TRBJ1-4; the match to TRBD1 covers 10 bases. V shed 0 bases, J shed 8 bases, and the junction held 6 bases outside the gene matches. CDR3 length: 16 residues. CDR1 and CDR2 from the germline V gene are MNHNS and SASEGT. CDR3 DNA: TGTGCCAGCAGTGAAGCGACAGGGGGCGCGGGGGAAAAACTGTTTTTT. Its translation: CASSEATGGAGEKLFF.

V usage is TRBV9 and J usage is TRBJ2-1; D may be TRBD2 (6 bases). V was cut by 3 bases and J by 4 bases, with 11 bases left in between. The CDR3 loop spans 14 amino acids. Germline V CDR1 and CDR2: SGDLS, YYNGEE. CDR3 residues: CASSASETYNEQFF. The CDR3 nucleotides are TGTGCCAGCAGCGCTAGCGAGACGTACAATGAGCAGTTCTTC.

This chain joins TRBV7-3 and TRBJ2-2; 8 bases match TRBD1. The junction had 3 bases not matched to a gene; V was cut back by 5 bases and J by 4 bases. This CDR3 has 14 residues. Germline lookup yields CDR1 SGHTA and CDR2 FQGTGA. As DNA, the CDR3 is TGTGCCAGCAGCCTGGACAGGGCCACCGGGGAGCTGTTTTTT. It translates to CASSLDRATGELFF.

In this sample, this clone turned up once. The V gene is TRBV27, the J gene TRBJ2-1, with D tentatively TRBD2 (5 bases). V was pared by 1 base and J by 2 bases, with 12 bases between. Germline V gives CDR1 MNHEY, CDR2 SMNVEV (reference sequence). The CDR3 contains 16 residues. The CDR3 loop is CASSLFRRAPYNEQFF. For the CDR3, the DNA is TGTGCCAGCAGTTTATTCCGGCGGGCTCCCTACAATGAGCAGTTCTTC.